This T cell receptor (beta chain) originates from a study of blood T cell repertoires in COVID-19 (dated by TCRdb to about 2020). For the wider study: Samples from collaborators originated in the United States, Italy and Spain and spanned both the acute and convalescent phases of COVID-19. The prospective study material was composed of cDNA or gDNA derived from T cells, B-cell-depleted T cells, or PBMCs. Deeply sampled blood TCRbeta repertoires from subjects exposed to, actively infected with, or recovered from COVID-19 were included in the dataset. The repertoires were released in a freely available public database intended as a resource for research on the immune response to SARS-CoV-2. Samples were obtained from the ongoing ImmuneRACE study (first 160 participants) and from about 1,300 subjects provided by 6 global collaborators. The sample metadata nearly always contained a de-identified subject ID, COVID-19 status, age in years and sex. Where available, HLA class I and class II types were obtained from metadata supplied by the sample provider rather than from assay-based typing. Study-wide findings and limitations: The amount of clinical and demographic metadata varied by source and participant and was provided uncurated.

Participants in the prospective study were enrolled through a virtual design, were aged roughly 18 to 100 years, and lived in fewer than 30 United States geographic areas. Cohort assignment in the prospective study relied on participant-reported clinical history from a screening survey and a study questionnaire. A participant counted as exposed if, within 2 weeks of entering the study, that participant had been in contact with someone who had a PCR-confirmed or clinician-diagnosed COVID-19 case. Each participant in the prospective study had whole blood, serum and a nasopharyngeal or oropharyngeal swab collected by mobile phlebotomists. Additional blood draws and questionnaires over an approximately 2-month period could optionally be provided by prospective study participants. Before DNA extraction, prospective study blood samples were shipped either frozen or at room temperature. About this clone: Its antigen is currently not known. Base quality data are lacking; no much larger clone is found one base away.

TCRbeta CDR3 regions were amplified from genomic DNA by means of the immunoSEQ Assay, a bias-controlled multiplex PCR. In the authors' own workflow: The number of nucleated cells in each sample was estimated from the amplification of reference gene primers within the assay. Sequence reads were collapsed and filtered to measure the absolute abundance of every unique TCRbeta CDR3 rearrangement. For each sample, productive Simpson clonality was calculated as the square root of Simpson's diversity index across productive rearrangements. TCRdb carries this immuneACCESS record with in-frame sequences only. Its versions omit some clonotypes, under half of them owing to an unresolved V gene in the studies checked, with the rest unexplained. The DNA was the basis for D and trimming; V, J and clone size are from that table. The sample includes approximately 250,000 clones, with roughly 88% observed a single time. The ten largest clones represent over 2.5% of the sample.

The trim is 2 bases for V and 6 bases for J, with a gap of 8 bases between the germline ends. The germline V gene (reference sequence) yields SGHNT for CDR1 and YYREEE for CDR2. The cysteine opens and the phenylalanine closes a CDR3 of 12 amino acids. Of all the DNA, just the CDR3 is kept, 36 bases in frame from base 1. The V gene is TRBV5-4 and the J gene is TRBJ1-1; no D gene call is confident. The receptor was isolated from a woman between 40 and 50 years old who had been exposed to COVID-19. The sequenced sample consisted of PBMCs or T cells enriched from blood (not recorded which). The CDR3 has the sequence CASSLGSAEAFF. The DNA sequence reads TGTGCCAGCAGCTTAGGTAGCGCTGAAGCTTTCTTT.